The clone carrying this T cell receptor beta chain was counted many times. Its specificity is not known. For a library built for alpha chains, this beta chain is a stray read; little rests on its size. Described time point: sample taken at primary tumor resection. This record belongs to a study of spatial heterogeneity in lung cancer. Study results and limitations: Tracking of tumor mutation counts was seen in expanded intratumoral alpha and beta TCR counts.

TCRdb re-derived calls from the 5' RACE reads in MiXCR, one entry per CDR3 protein. This repertoire shows 7,000 to 8,500 distinct CDR3 sequences, about 12% found once; its top ten account for 9.5% to 12%. V was trimmed by 3 bases and J by 3 bases, leaving 15 bases between them. From germline, CDR1 is MNHNS and CDR2 SASEGT. The CDR3 runs 15 residues. The sample in question was lung tumor tissue, obtained at surgery. The sequence derives from a male donor with early-stage non-small cell lung cancer. The rearrangement uses TRBV6-1 and TRBJ2-7; D call uncertain. The CDR3 spells CASSDLEGFSYEQYF. CDR3 sequence (DNA): TGTGCCAGCAGTGACCTCGAAGGCTTCAGCTACGAGCAGTACTTC.